Listed here are 18 T cell receptor beta chains from one sample, sequenced in a study of OX40 agonist ivuxolimab in advanced cancers. TCRdb keeps only in-frame clones here, not all; method: immunoSEQ multiplex PCR. There are about 93,000 clones in the sample; about 90% occur only once, and roughly 0.53% lies in the top ten. Source: CD4+ or CD8+ T cells sorted from blood, taken in a trial of the OX40 agonist ivuxolimab. The source of these receptors is an adult with an advanced solid tumor such as melanoma, head and neck, liver or kidney cancer.

V usage is TRBV5-4 and J usage is TRBJ2-7; D not certain. The germline V and J ends were trimmed by 0 bases and 1 base, with 11 bases remaining between them. CDR3 length: 15 residues. CDR1 is SGHNT, CDR2 YYREEE, per germline (reference sequence). CDR3 residues: CASSLVGSQSYEQYF. The CDR3, as DNA: TGTGCCAGCAGCTTGGTGGGTAGTCAATCCTACGAGCAGTACTTC.

CDR3: CASSVDYRWREKLFF. The CDR3, as DNA: TGTGCCAGCAGCGTAGACTACAGGTGGCGCGAAAAACTGTTTTTT. The V gene is TRBV9, the J gene TRBJ1-4; the D gene is possibly TRBD1 (5 bases). CDR3 length: 15 residues. The V gene's germline CDR1 is SGDLS and CDR2 YYNGEE. Deletions cut 0 bases from V and 8 bases from J, with 14 bases between.

The chain uses TRBV2 and TRBJ2-7; D is possibly TRBD1 or TRBD2 (5 bases each). The CDR3 is made up of 14 amino acids. V was pared by 7 bases and J by 5 bases, with 18 bases between. CDR1 SNHLY and CDR2 FYNNEI come from the germline V gene. The CDR3 region is CASNRDGGKNEQYF. The CDR3 DNA follows: TGTGCCAGCAATAGGGACGGCGGTAAGAACGAGCAGTACTTC.

The chain joins TRBV7-2 to TRBJ2-4; no clear D. Trimming removed 7 bases from V and 0 bases from J, with 10 bases in between. This CDR3 is 14 amino acids long. Germline assignment: CDR1 SGHTA and CDR2 FQGNSA. CDR3 DNA: TGTGCCAGCACCTACTCGATAGCCAAAAACATTCAGTACTTC. Translation gives CASTYSIAKNIQYF.

The V call is TRBV5-4, the J call TRBJ2-3; D possibly corresponds to TRBD1 (5 bases). This CDR3 comprises 15 residues. V was shortened by 0 bases and J by 6 bases, with 14 bases between the two germline ends. Germline lookup yields CDR1 SGHNT and CDR2 YYREEE (reference sequence). CDR3 nucleotides: TGTGCCAGCAGCTTGGTTGGCCAGGGTTCGGATACGCAGTATTTT. Its translation is CASSLVGQGSDTQYF.

This clone has just a few counts. The chain joins TRBV11-3 to TRBJ2-1, with TRBD2 matching over 14 bases. V lost 4 bases and J lost 1; bases outside the gene matches: 6. This CDR3 is 18 amino acids long. Looked up from germline, CDR1 is SGHNT and CDR2 is YENEEA. The CDR3 nucleotides read TGTGCCAGCAGCTCGGGTGGGACTAGCGGGAGTTCCTACAATGAGCAGTTCTTC. This encodes CASSSGGTSGSSYNEQFF.

The CDR3 coding sequence is TGTGCCAGCAGCTTACAGGCCTACGAGCAGTACTTC. Encoded protein: CASSLQAYEQYF. This chain uses TRBV6-6 with TRBJ2-7, with D perhaps TRBD1 (5 bases). CDR3 length equals 12 residues. Germline V CDR1 and CDR2: MNHNY, SVGAGI (reference sequence). The V and J ends lost 6 bases and 2 bases respectively, with 8 bases between them.

CDR3 amino acids: CASSPRPPSGGGQETQYF. CDR3 nucleotides: TGCGCCAGCAGCCCCCGACCCCCTAGCGGGGGAGGCCAAGAGACCCAGTACTTC. The chain employs TRBV5-1 and TRBJ2-5; 10 bases align to TRBD2. The V and J ends lost 4 bases and 1 base, in that order; junction bases with no gene match: 13. The CDR3 runs 18 residues. Germline assignment: CDR1 SGHRS and CDR2 YFSETQ.

This clone was found once. This CDR3 reads CASSLRWGGNTEAFF. For the CDR3, the DNA is TGTGCCAGCAGCTTACGGTGGGGGGGCAATACTGAAGCTTTCTTT. The chain joins TRBV7-8 to TRBJ1-1, with a possible D match to TRBD1 (6 bases). The CDR3 is 15 residues long. Germline V gene data show CDR1 as SGHVS and CDR2 as FQNEAQ. V was pared by 2 bases and J by 5 bases, with 15 bases between.

The chain recombines TRBV7-2 with TRBJ2-2, with 7 bases matching TRBD2. V lost 5 bases and J lost 6; bases outside the gene matches: 6. Germline CDR1 reads SGHTA; CDR2 reads FQGNSA. This CDR3 is 14 amino acids long. CDR3 bases: TGTGCCAGCAGCCGAAACGGGGGGTCCGGGGAGCTGTTTTTT. It codes for CASSRNGGSGELFF.

The count of this clone is one. This chain uses TRBV5-1 with TRBJ2-6; 7 bases align to TRBD1. After removal of 5 bases from V and 0 bases from J, the junction contained 5 bases not matched to a gene. The CDR3 consists of 16 residues. Per germline, CDR1 SGHRS and CDR2 YFSETQ. CDR3 region: CASSSTGTSGANVLTF. CDR3 bases: TGCGCCAGCAGTTCGACAGGGACCTCTGGGGCCAACGTCCTGACTTTC.

This clone was observed a single time. The chain combines TRBV11-3 with TRBJ2-5, with unresolved D. V lost 0 bases, J lost 5 bases, and 13 bases lay in between. This CDR3 has 15 amino acids. CDR1 SGHNT and CDR2 YENEEA come from the germline V gene. This CDR3 reads CASSLDIGPQETQYF. DNA of the CDR3: TGTGCCAGCAGCTTAGATATCGGCCCGCAGGAGACCCAGTACTTC.

This rearrangement joins TRBV6-1 to TRBJ2-5, with a tentative D call TRBD1 (6 bases). The CDR3 runs 13 residues. Germline V gene lookup returns CDR1 MNHNS and CDR2 SASEGT. V lost 3 bases to trimming and J lost 5 bases, with 10 bases between them. CDR3 bases: TGTGCCAGCAGTGAGACAGGTCTGGAGACCCAGTACTTC. It translates to CASSETGLETQYF.

V gene TRBV6-5 combines with J gene TRBJ1-6; D is unresolved. CDR3 length equals 12 residues. V lost 11 bases, J lost 0 bases, and 5 bases lay in between. Germline CDR1 and CDR2: MNHEY and SVGAGI. The CDR3 nucleotides are TGTGCCTCCTCCTCCTATAATTCACCCCTCCACTTT. It specifies CASSSYNSPLHF.

The V and J genes are TRBV29-1 and TRBJ2-7; TRBD1 is a possible D gene (5 bases). V was clipped by 5 bases and J by 6 bases, with 17 bases between them. The germline gives CDR1 SQVTM, CDR2 ANQGSEA. CDR3 length: 13 residues. The DNA of the CDR3 is TGCAGCGTTAAATTCCAGGGTCTCGGCGAGCAGTACTTC. Amino acids: CSVKFQGLGEQYF.

This chain links TRBV6-5 with TRBJ2-5; TRBD1 is a possible D gene (6 bases). The CDR3 contains 13 residues. Germline V CDR1 and CDR2: MNHEY, SVGAGI. V was clipped by 5 bases and J by 4 bases, with 11 bases between them. CDR3 DNA: TGTGCCAGCAGTCCTGACAGGACAGAGACCCAGTACTTC. Amino acids: CASSPDRTETQYF.

The rearrangement links TRBV6-5 to TRBJ1-5, with 10 bases aligning to TRBD1. The CDR3 contains 13 residues. V shed 6 bases, J shed 5 bases, and the junction held 1 base outside the gene matches. The germline gives CDR1 MNHEY, CDR2 SVGAGI. The CDR3 DNA sequence: TGTGCCAGCAGAGGGACAGGGGATCAGCCCCAGCATTTT. Its translation is CASRGTGDQPQHF.

This chain links TRBV6-5 with TRBJ1-5; unclear D gene. This CDR3 contains 14 residues. Trimming stripped 5 bases from V and 1 base from J, with 9 bases between. Germline CDR1 reads MNHEY; CDR2 reads SVGAGI. CDR3 DNA sequence: TGTGCCAGCAGTGAAACTTGGAGCAATCAGCCCCAGCATTTT. Encoded protein: CASSETWSNQPQHF.